These 16 T cell receptor beta chains were sequenced from one sample in a study of CD8 T cells in Susac syndrome. Random-hexamer reverse transcription was applied to roughly 0.5 to 1 ug RNA. MiXCR was run by TCRdb on the immunoSEQ multiplex PCR reads, yielding one entry per CDR3 protein. Counted here are 150,000 to 200,000 distinct CDR3 sequences, around 94% occurring once; the ten biggest clones make up over 0.09%. The source material was CD4+ T cells from PBMCs. These receptors all come from a human donor with multiple sclerosis.

In nucleotides, the CDR3 is TGCGCCAGCACTCTAGCGACTGCCTCCTACAATGAGCAGTTCTTC. It codes for CASTLATASYNEQFF. V is TRBV5-1 and J is TRBJ2-1, with D perhaps matching TRBD2 (6 bases). The V and J ends lost 6 bases and 0 bases respectively, with 13 bases between them. There are 15 residues in the CDR3. Per germline, CDR1 SGHRS and CDR2 YFSETQ.

This chain connects TRBV28 to TRBJ2-7; 8 positions agree with TRBD1. The CDR3 contains 15 residues. CDR1 and CDR2 (germline): MDHEN, SYDVKM. V gave up 7 bases and J gave up 4 bases; unmatched junction bases: 12. The CDR3 region has the DNA TGTGCCAGCACCTGGGGGGCAGGGGGCTATTACGAGCAGTACTTC. Translating gives CASTWGAGGYYEQYF.

Turning to this clonotype: Germline is not matched at one junction end, which may reflect a read error. The V and J genes are TRBV7-2 and TRBJ2-7; 8 bases line up with TRBD1. The CDR3 is 13 residues long. Germline V lookup: CDR1 SGHTA, CDR2 FQGNSA. Here the CDR3 reads CASSLFGQGPNFF. The CDR3 coding sequence is TGTGCCAGCAGCCTTTTCGGACAGGGACCTAATTTCTTC.

The chain couples TRBV12-3 or TRBV12-4 to TRBJ2-7; TRBD1 matches 9 bases. The V and J ends lost 2 bases and 1 base, in that order; junction bases with no gene match: 6. This CDR3 has 16 amino acids. CDR3 in DNA: TGTGCCAGCAGTTTAAAACGGACAGGGGATTCCTACGAGCAGTACTTC. Translation: CASSLKRTGDSYEQYF.

This clonotype was detected only a few times. The chain links TRBV28 to TRBJ1-2; D gene unclear. Germline-derived CDR1 and CDR2 are MDHEN and SYDVKM. V dropped 3 bases and J dropped 5 bases, with 4 bases sitting between them. The CDR3 is 11 amino acids. In DNA, the CDR3 is TGTGCCAGCAGTTTGTCGTATGGCTACACCTTC. It yields the protein CASSLSYGYTF.

This clonotype was observed a single time. CDR3 region: CASSLGTTNYGYTF. CDR3 sequence (DNA): TGTGCCAGCAGCTTAGGCACGACTAACTATGGCTACACCTTC. The chain is built from TRBV7-9 and TRBJ1-2; no reliable D call. Germline lookup yields CDR1 SEHNR and CDR2 FQNEAQ (reference sequence). The CDR3 loop spans 14 amino acids. Deletions cut 1 base from V and 0 bases from J, with 6 bases between.

The chain uses TRBV5-1 and TRBJ2-5, with D unresolved. CDR1 SGHRS and CDR2 YFSETQ come from the germline V gene. The CDR3 consists of 14 residues. V was trimmed by 0 bases and J by 2 bases, leaving 8 bases between them. This chain's CDR3 is CASSLDSQQETQYF. The CDR3, as DNA: TGCGCCAGCAGCTTGGACAGCCAACAAGAGACCCAGTACTTC.

The V call is TRBV4-2, the J call TRBJ2-7; no definite D call. V dropped 2 bases and J dropped 2 bases, with 13 bases sitting between them. Germline V CDR1 and CDR2: LGHNA, YNFKEQ. The CDR3 covers 15 residues. CDR3 nucleotides: TGTGCCAGCAGCCAACGGGCCGAAAACCCCTACGAGCAGTACTTC. It translates to CASSQRAENPYEQYF.

This clonotype was detected only once. V and J are TRBV27 and TRBJ1-1; the match to TRBD1 covers 8 bases. The CDR3 totals 14 residues. Trimming at V came to 6 bases and at J to 5 bases, leaving 8 bases not matched to a gene. From germline, CDR1 is MNHEY and CDR2 SMNVEV (reference sequence). The CDR3 here is CASRQGALETEAFF. The CDR3 DNA reads TGTGCCAGCAGGCAGGGGGCGCTTGAGACTGAAGCTTTCTTT.

The CDR3 region is CASSATGTGSVGTNYGYTF. DNA of the CDR3: TGTGCCAGCTCAGCAACCGGGACAGGATCGGTGGGAACTAACTATGGCTACACCTTC. This rearrangement joins TRBV18 to TRBJ1-2; 8 nucleotides match TRBD1. The V segment lost 5 bases and the J segment 0 bases; nucleotides outside the gene matches: 17. This CDR3 comprises 19 residues. Germline values: CDR1 KGHSH, CDR2 LQKENI.

This rearrangement joins TRBV7-2 to TRBJ1-1; D is undetermined. Looked up from germline, CDR1 is SGHTA and CDR2 is FQGNSA. The CDR3 runs 14 residues. Trimming cost V 8 bases and J 0 bases, with 13 bases left between them. CDR3: CASVVGGLNTEAFF. For the CDR3, the DNA is TGTGCCAGCGTGGTGGGCGGGCTGAACACTGAAGCTTTCTTT. The whole variable domain, remainder taken from reference TRBV7-2 and TRBJ1-1, is GAGVSQSPSNKVTEKGKDVELRCDPISGHTALYWYRQSLGQGLEFLIYFQGNSAPDKSGLPSDRFSAERTGGSVSTLTIQRTQQEDSAVYLCASVVGGLNTEAFFGQGTRLTVV.

This chain links TRBV5-1 with TRBJ2-3, with a tentative D call TRBD2 (5 bases). The CDR3 is 14 residues long. Trimming pared 1 base from V and 2 bases from J, leaving 8 bases between. Germline V CDR1 and CDR2: SGHRS, YFSETQ. In nucleotides, the CDR3 is TGCGCCAGCAGCTTGCAAGCGGTCACAGATACGCAGTATTTT. Amino acids: CASSLQAVTDTQYF.

This chain joins TRBV30 and TRBJ2-7; the D is unclear. The CDR3 has 11 residues. The V and J ends lost 5 bases and 2 bases respectively, with 7 bases between them. Germline V gives CDR1 GTSNPN, CDR2 SVGIG (reference sequence). CDR3 protein: CAWGHTYEQYF. The DNA for the CDR3 is TGTGCCTGGGGCCACACCTACGAGCAGTACTTC.

The genes are TRBV20-1 and TRBJ2-2, with D hard to call. This CDR3 spans 12 amino acids. With 3 bases removed from V and 6 bases from J, the gap between germline ends came to 8 bases. Germline CDR1 is DFQATT and CDR2 is SNEGSKA (reference sequence). The CDR3 DNA is TGCAGTGCTAGTGCGCAGTCCGGGGAGCTGTTTTTT. It encodes CSASAQSGELFF.

This clonotype was counted once. The junction departs from germline at one end; a sequencing error may be responsible. The chain links TRBV19 to TRBJ2-6, with TRBD2 matching over 8 bases. CDR1 and CDR2 (germline): LNHDA, SQIVND (reference sequence). The CDR3 is 15 residues long. Written as DNA, the CDR3 is TGTGCCAGTAGGCGGGGGGCAGCTGGGACCAACGTCCTGACTTTC. Protein sequence: CASRRGAAGTNVLTF. Full variable domain (rest looked up from reference TRBV19 and TRBJ2-6): DGGITQSPKYLFRKEGQNVTLSCEQNLNHDAMYWYRQDPGQGLRLIYYSQIVNDFQKGDIAEGYSVSREKKESFPLTVTSAQKNPTAFYLCASRRGAAGTNVLTFGAGSRLTVL.

This rearrangement joins TRBV12-3 or TRBV12-4 to TRBJ2-7, with TRBD2 as a possible D gene (5 bases). The CDR3 has 15 amino acids. Trimming shortened V by 2 bases and J by 2 bases, and 13 bases separated the two germline ends. The CDR3 sequence: CASSLRPAATYEQYF. The CDR3 nucleotides read TGTGCCAGCAGTTTAAGGCCAGCGGCGACCTACGAGCAGTACTTC.